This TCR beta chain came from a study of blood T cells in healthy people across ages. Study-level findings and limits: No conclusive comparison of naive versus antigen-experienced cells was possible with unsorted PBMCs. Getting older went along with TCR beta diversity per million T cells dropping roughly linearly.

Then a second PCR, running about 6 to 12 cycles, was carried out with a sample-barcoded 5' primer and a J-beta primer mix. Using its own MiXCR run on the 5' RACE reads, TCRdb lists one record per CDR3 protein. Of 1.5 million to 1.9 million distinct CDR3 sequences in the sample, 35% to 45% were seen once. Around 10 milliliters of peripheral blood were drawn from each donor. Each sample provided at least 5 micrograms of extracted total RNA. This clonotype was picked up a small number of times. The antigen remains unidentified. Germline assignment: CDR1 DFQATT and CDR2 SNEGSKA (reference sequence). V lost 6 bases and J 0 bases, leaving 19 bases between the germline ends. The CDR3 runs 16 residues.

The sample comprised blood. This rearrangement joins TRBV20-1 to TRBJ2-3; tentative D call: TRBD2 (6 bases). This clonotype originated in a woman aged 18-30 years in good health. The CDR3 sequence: CSAPTPAGISTDTQYF. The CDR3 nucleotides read TGCAGTGCGCCAACCCCCGCGGGGATTAGCACAGATACGCAGTATTTT.